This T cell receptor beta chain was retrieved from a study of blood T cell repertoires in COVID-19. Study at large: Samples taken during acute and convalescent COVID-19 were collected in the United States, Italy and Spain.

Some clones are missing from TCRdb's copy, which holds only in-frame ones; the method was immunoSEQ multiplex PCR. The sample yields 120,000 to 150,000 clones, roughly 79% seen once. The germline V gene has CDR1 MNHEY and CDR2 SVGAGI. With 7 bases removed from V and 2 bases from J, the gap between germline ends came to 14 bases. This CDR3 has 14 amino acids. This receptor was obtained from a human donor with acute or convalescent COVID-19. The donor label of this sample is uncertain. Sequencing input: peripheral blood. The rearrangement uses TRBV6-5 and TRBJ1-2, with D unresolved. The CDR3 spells CASKLNAENYGYTF. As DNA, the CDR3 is TGTGCCAGCAAACTGAATGCCGAGAACTATGGCTACACCTTC.